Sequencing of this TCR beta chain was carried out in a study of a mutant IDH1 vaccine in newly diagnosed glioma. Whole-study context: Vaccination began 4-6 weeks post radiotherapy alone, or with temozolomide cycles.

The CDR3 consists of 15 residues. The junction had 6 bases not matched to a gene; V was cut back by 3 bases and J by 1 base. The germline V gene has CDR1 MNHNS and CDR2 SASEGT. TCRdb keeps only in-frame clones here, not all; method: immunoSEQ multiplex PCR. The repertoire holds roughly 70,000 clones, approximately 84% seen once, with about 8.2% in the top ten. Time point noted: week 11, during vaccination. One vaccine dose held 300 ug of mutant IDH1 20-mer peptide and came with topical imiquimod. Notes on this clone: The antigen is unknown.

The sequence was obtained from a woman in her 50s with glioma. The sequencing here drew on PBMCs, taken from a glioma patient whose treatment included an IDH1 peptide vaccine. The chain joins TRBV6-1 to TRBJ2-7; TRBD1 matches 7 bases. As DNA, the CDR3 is TGTGCCAGCAGTGACCGACAGGGCCGTTCCTACGAGCAGTACTTC. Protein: CASSDRQGRSYEQYF.